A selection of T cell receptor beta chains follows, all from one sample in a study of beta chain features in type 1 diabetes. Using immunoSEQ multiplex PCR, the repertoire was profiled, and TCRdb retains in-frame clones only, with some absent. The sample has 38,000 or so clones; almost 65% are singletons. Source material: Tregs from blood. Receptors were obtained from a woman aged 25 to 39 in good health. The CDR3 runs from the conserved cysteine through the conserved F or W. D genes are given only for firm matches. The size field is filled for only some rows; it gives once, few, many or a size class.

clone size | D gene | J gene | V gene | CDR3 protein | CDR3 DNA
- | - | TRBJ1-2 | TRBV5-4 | CASSWGRNYGYTF | TGTGCCAGCAGCTGGGGCAGGAACTATGGCTACACCTTC
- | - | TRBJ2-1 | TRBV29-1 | CSVRGSSPYNEQFF | TGCAGCGTTCGGGGGAGCTCACCTTACAATGAGCAGTTCTTC
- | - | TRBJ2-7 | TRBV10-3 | CAIRDSGGGYEQYF | TGTGCCATCAGGGATAGCGGCGGAGGGTACGAGCAGTACTTC
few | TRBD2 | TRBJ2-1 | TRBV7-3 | CASSLTSGRGDEQFF | TGTGCCAGCAGCTTAACTAGCGGGAGAGGGGATGAGCAGTTCTTC
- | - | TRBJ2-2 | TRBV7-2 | CASSLGPGTGELFF | TGTGCCAGCAGCTTGGGGCCCGGGACCGGGGAGCTGTTTTTT
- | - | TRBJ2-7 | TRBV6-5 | CASRWDITAYEQYF | TGTGCCAGCAGATGGGACATTACGGCCTACGAGCAGTACTTC
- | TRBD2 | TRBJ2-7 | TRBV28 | CASRRAGGQISGEQYF | TGTGCCAGCAGAAGAGCGGGAGGGCAAATCTCCGGCGAGCAGTACTTC
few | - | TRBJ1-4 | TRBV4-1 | CASSQVGLQEKLFF | TGCGCCAGCAGCCAAGTAGGTCTACAGGAAAAACTGTTTTTT
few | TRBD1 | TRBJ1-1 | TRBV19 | CASSANRGQAAFF | TGTGCCAGTAGTGCGAACAGGGGGCAAGCGGCTTTCTTT
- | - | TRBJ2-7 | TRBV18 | CASSPPGSYEQYF | TGTGCCAGCTCACCCCCCGGTTCCTACGAGCAGTACTTC
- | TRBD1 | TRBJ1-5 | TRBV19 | CASKGLGQGYNQPQHF | TGTGCCAGTAAAGGCCTGGGACAGGGGTACAATCAGCCCCAGCATTTT
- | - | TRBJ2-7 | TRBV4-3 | CASSQQRSYEQYF | TGCGCCAGCAGCCAACAGCGCTCCTACGAGCAGTACTTC
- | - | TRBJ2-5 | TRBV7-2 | CASSLAIGTAYETQYF | TGTGCCAGCAGCTTAGCGATTGGGACTGCCTACGAGACCCAGTACTTC
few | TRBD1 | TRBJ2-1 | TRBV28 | CASSLTGGAYNEQFF | TGTGCCAGCAGTCTGACAGGGGGCGCATACAATGAGCAGTTCTTC
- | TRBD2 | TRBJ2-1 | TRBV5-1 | CASSSRLATNEQFF | TGCGCCAGCAGCTCCAGACTAGCTACCAATGAGCAGTTCTTC
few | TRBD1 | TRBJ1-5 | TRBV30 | CAWSAPPYRGRGRGNQPQHF | TGTGCCTGGAGTGCCCCCCCCTACAGGGGGCGCGGTCGGGGCAATCAGCCCCAGCATTTT
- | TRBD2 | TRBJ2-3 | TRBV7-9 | CASSLVTSGAYTDTQYF | TGTGCCAGCAGCTTAGTGACTAGCGGGGCGTACACAGATACGCAGTATTTT
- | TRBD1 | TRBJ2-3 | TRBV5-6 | CASSEAGTDTDTQYF | TGTGCCAGCAGCGAAGCCGGGACAGACACAGATACGCAGTATTTT
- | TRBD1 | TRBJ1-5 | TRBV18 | CASSPTGAGKPQHF | TGTGCCAGCTCACCGACAGGGGCAGGGAAGCCCCAGCATTTT
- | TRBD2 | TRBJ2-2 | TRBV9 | CASSVRAGAYTGELFF | TGTGCCAGCAGCGTTAGAGCGGGAGCCTACACCGGGGAGCTGTTTTTT
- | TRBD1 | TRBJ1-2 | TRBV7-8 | CASSLGTGGTISGYTF | TGTGCCAGCAGCTTAGGAACAGGGGGGACTATCTCTGGCTACACCTTC
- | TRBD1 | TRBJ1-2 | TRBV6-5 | CASSWHPGQGKYGYTF | TGTGCCAGCAGTTGGCACCCGGGACAGGGGAAATATGGCTACACCTTC
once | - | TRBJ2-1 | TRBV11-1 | CASETGRSYNEQFF | TGTGCCAGTGAAACAGGGAGATCCTACAATGAGCAGTTCTTC
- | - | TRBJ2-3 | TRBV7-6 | CASSAGPGFTDTQYF | TGTGCCAGCAGCGCGGGACCAGGCTTCACAGATACGCAGTATTTT
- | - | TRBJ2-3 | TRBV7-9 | CASSKSGTDTQYF | TGTGCCAGCAGCAAGAGCGGGACAGATACGCAGTATTTT
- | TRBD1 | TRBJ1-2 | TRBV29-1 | CSVLPTRQGRTYGYTF | TGCAGCGTTCTACCGACGAGACAGGGAAGGACCTATGGCTACACCTTC
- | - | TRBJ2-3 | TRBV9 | CASSATGREKDTQYF | TGTGCCAGCAGCGCCACGGGCCGGGAGAAAGATACGCAGTATTTT
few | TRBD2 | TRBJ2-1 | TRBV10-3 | CAISEPWTSGFNEQFF | TGTGCCATCAGTGAGCCATGGACTAGCGGATTCAATGAGCAGTTCTTC
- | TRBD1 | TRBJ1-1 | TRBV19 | CASRVTGDEMNTEAFF | TGTGCCAGTAGAGTGACAGGGGACGAGATGAACACTGAAGCTTTCTTT